A few counts support the clone carrying this T cell receptor (beta chain). Its antigen is as yet unknown. This sample was included in a study of early T cells in non-severe SARS-CoV-2 infection. About the research overall: The input, bulk RNA from unsorted whole blood, was sequenced, and chains were unpaired.

Study observations and caveats: Anti-spike CD8 specificities were favored by VDJdb matching, whose results missed private and CD4 specificities.

Germline V gene data show CDR1 as SGHRS and CDR2 as YFSETQ. V was pared by 0 bases and J by 3 bases, with 6 bases between. This CDR3 contains 13 residues. Unique molecular identifier tags were affixed to discrete cDNA molecules. TCRdb used MiXCR to reprocess the 5' RACE reads, holding one entry per CDR3 protein. The table shows 55,000 to 70,000 distinct CDR3 sequences, with 4.9% occurring only once. Sequenced: whole blood. This TCR was sampled from an adult who was a healthcare worker with PCR-confirmed SARS-CoV-2 infection or an uninfected control (not recorded which). The chain is built from TRBV5-1 and TRBJ1-2; no reliable D call. The CDR3 sequence: CASSLDGDYGYTF. In DNA form, the CDR3 reads TGCGCCAGCAGCTTGGACGGGGACTATGGCTACACCTTC. Drawing the rest from reference TRBV5-1 and TRBJ1-2, the complete variable domain is KAGVTQTPRYLIKTRGQQVTLSCSPISGHRSVSWYQQTPGQGLQFLFEYFSETQRNKGNFPGRFSGRQFSNSRSEMNVSTLELGDSALYLCASSLDGDYGYTFGSGTRLTVV.